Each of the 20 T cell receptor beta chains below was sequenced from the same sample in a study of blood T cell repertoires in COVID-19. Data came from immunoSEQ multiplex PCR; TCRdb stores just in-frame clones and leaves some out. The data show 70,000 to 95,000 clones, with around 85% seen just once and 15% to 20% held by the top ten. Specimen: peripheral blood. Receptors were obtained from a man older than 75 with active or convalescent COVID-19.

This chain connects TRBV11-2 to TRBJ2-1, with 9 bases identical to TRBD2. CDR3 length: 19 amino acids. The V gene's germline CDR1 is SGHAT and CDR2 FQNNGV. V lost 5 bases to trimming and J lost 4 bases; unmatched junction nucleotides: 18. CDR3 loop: CASSALEVGGRAVYNEQFF. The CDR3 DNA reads TGTGCCAGCAGCGCCCTAGAGGTTGGCGGGAGGGCCGTATACAATGAGCAGTTCTTC. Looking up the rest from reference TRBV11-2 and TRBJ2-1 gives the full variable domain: EAGVAQSPRYKIIEKRQSVAFWCNPISGHATLYWYQQILGQGPKLLIQFQNNGVVDDSQLPKDRFSAERLKGVDSTLKIQPAKLEDSAVYLCASSALEVGGRAVYNEQFFGPGTRLTVL.

The CDR3 loop reads CASSNTGGRQFF. CDR3 coding DNA: TGTGCCAGTAGTAACACAGGGGGTCGGCAGTTCTTC. The V call is TRBV19, the J call TRBJ2-1; 8 bases are shared with TRBD1. The CDR3 has 12 residues. Trimming took 4 bases from V and 12 from J; bases not matched to a gene: 5. The germline CDR1 and CDR2 sequences are LNHDA and SQIVND (reference sequence).

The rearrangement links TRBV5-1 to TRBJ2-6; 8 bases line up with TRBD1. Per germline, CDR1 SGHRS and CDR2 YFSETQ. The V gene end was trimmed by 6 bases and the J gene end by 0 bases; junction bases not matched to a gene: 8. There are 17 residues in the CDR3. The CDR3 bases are TGCGCCAGCATGGACAGGGCAAAGAGCTCTGGGGCCAACGTCCTGACTTTC. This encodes CASMDRAKSSGANVLTF.

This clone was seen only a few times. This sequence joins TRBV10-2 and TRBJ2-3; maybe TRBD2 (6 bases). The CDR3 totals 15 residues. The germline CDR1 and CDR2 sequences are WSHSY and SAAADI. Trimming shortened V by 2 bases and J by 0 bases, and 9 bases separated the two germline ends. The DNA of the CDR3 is TGCGCCAGCAGTGAGACGGGGGATAGCACAGATACGCAGTATTTT. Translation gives CASSETGDSTDTQYF.

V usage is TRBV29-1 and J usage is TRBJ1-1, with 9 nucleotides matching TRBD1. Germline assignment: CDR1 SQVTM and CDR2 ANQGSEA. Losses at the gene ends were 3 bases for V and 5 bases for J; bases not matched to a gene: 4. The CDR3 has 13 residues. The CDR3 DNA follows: TGCAGCGTTGAGGAGACAGGGGGAACTGAAGCTTTCTTT. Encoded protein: CSVEETGGTEAFF. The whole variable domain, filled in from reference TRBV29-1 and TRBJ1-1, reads SAVISQKPSRDICQRGTSLTIQCQVDSQVTMMFWYRQQPGQSLTLIATANQGSEATYESGFVIDKFPISRPNLTFSTLTVSNMSPEDSSIYLCSVEETGGTEAFFGQGTRLTVV.

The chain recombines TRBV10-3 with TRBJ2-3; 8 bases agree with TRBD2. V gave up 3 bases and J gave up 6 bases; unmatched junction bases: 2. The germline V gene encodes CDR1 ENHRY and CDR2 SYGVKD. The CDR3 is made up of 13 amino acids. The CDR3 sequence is CAISESGGDTQYF. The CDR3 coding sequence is TGTGCCATCAGTGAAAGCGGGGGTGATACGCAGTATTTT.

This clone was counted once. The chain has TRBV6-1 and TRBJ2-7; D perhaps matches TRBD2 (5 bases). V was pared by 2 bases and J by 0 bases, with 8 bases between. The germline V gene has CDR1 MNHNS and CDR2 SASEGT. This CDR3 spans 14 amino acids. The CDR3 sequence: CASSERGSSYEQYV. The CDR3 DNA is TGTGCCAGCAGTGAACGGGGTAGCTCCTACGAGCAGTACGTC.

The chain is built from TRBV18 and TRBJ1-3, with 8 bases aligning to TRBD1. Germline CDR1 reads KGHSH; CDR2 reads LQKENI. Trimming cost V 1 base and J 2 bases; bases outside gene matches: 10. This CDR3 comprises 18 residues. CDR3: CASSPRPGTGSAGNTIYF. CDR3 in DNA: TGTGCCAGCTCACCACGTCCCGGGACAGGTTCGGCTGGAAACACCATATATTTT.

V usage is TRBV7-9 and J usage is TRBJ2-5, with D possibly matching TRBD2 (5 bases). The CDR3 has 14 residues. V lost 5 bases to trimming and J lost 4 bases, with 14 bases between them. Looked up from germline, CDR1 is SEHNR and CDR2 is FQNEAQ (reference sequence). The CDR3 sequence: CASSVGMNGETQYF. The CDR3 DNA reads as TGTGCCAGCAGCGTCGGGATGAACGGAGAGACCCAGTACTTC.

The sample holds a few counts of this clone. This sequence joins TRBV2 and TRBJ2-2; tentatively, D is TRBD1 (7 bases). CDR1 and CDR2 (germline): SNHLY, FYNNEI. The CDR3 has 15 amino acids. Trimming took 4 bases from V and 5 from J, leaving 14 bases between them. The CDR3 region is CASSVQGGTTGELFF. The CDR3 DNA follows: TGTGCCAGCAGTGTTCAGGGGGGAACAACCGGGGAGCTGTTTTTT.

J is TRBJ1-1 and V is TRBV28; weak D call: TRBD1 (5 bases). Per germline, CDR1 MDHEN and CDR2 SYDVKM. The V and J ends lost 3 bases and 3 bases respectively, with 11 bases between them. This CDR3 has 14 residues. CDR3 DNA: TGTGCCAGCAGTTTGGCACAGGTTTACACTGAAGCTTTCTTT. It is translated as CASSLAQVYTEAFF.

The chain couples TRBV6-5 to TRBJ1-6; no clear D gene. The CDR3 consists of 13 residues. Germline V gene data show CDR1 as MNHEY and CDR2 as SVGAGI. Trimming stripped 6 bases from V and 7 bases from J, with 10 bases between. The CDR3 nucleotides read TGTGCCAGCAGGGGAGACCCCAATTCACCCCTCCACTTT. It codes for CASRGDPNSPLHF.

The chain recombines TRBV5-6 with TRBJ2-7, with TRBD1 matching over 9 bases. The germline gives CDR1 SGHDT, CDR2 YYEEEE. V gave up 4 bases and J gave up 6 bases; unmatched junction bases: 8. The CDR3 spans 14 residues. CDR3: CASSGTGQGGEQYV. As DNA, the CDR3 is TGTGCCAGCAGCGGTACGGGACAGGGCGGCGAGCAGTACGTC.

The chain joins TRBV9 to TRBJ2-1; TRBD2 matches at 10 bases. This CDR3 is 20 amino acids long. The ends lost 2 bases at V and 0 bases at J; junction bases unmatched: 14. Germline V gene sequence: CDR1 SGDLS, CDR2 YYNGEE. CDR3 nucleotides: TGTGCCAGCAGCGTTAGTCATCTAGCGGGAGTACCGAGCTCCTACAATGAGCAGTTCTTC. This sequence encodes CASSVSHLAGVPSSYNEQFF.

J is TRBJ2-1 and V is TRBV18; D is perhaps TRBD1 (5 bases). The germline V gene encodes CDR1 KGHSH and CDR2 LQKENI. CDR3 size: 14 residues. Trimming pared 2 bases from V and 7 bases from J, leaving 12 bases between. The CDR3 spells CASSPGAGLNEQFF. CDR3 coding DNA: TGTGCCAGCTCACCAGGGGCAGGGCTTAATGAGCAGTTCTTC.

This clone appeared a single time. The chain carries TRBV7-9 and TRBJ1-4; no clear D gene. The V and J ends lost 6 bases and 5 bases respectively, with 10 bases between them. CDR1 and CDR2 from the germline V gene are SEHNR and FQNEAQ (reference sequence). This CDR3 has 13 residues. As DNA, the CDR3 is TGTGCCAGCAGACACACAGAGAATGAAAAACTGTTTTTT. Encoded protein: CASRHTENEKLFF. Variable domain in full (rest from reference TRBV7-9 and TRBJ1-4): DTGVSQNPRHKITKRGQNVTFRCDPISEHNRLYWYRQTLGQGPEFLTYFQNEAQLEKSRLLSDRFSAERPKGSFSTLEIQRTEQGDSAMYLCASRHTENEKLFFGSGTQLSVL.

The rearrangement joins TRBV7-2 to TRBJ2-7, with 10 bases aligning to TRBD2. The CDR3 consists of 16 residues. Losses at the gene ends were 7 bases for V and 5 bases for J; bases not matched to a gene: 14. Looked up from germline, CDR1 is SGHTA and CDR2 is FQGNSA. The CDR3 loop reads CASIRAASGRKNEQYV. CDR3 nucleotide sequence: TGTGCCAGCATCCGCGCCGCTAGCGGGAGAAAGAACGAGCAGTACGTC.

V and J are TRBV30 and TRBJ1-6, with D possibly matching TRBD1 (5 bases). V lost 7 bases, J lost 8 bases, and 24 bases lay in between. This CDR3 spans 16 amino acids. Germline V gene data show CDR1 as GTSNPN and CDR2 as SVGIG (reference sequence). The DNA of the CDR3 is TGTGCCTCCCAGCGGGGGAGTCAACTCAGGGATTCACCCCTCCACTTT. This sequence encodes CASQRGSQLRDSPLHF.

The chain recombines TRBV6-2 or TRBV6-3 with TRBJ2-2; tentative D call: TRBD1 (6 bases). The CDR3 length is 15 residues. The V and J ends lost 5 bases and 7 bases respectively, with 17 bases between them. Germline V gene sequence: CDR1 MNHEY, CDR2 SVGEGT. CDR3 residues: CASSLSGARIGELFF. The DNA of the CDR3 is TGTGCCAGCAGTCTCTCAGGGGCGCGGATCGGGGAGCTGTTTTTT.

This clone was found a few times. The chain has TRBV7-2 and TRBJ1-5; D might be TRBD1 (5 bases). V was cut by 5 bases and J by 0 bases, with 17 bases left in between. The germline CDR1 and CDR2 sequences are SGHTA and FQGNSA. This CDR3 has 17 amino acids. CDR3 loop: CASSPGLGGYSNQPQHF. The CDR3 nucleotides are TGTGCCAGCAGCCCAGGTCTGGGGGGTTATAGCAATCAGCCCCAGCATTTT. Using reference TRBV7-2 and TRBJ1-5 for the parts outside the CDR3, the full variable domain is GAGVSQSPSNKVTEKGKDVELRCDPISGHTALYWYRQSLGQGLEFLIYFQGNSAPDKSGLPSDRFSAERTGGSVSTLTIQRTQQEDSAVYLCASSPGLGGYSNQPQHFGDGTRLSIL.